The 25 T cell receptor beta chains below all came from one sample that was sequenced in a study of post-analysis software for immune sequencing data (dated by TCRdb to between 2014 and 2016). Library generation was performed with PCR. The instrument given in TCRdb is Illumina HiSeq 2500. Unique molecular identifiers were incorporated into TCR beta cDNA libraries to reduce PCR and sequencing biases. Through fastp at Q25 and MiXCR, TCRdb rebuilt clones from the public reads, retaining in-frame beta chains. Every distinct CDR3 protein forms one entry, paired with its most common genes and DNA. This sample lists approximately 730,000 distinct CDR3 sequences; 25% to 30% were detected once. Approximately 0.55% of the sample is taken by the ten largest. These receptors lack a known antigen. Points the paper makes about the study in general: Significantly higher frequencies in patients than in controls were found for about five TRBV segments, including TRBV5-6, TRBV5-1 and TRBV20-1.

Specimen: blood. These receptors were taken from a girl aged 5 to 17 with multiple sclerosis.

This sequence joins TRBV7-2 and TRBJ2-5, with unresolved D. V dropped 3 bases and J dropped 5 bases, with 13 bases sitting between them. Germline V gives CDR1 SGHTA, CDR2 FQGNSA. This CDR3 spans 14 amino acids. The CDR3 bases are TGTGCCAGCAGCTTTGGGCAACCTGGGGAGACCCAGTACTTC. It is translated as CASSFGQPGETQYF.

CDR3 nucleotide sequence: TGTGCCAGCAGTTACGGGGGCGGGGGTCCCAGGGCGCAGTATTTT. Translation: CASSYGGGGPRAQYF. The chain links TRBV6-2 or TRBV6-3 to TRBJ2-3; D is perhaps TRBD2 (7 bases). The CDR3 is 15 residues long. Per the germline V gene, CDR1 is MNHEY and CDR2 is SVGEGT. With 2 bases removed from V and 10 bases from J, the gap between germline ends came to 19 bases.

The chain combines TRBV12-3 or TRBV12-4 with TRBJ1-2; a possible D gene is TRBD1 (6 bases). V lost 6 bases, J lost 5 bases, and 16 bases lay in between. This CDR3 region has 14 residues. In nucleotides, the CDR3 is TGTGCCAGCAGGGACAGCGTCGCGGGTTATGGCTACACCTTC. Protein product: CASRDSVAGYGYTF.

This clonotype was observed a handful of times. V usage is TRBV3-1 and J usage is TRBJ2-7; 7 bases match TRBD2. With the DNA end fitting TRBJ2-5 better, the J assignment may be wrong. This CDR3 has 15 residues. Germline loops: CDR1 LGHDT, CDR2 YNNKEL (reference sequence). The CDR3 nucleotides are TGTGCCAGCAGCCAAGATGTGAGCGGGGAGGAGACCCAGTACTTC. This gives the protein CASSQDVSGEETQYF.

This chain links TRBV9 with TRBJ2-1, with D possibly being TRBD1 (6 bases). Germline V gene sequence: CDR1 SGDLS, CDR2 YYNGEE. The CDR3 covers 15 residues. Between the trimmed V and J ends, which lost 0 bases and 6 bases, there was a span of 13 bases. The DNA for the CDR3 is TGTGCCAGCAGCGTAGGGGAGACAGGTGTCAATGAGCAGTTCTTC. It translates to CASSVGETGVNEQFF.

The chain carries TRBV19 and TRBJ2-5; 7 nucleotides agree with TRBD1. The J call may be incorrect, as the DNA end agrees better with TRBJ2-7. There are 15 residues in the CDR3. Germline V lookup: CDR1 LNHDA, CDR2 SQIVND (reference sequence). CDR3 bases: TGTGCCAGTAGCGACGGGCCGGGACAGAAATACGAGCAGTACTTC. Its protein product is CASSDGPGQKYEQYF.

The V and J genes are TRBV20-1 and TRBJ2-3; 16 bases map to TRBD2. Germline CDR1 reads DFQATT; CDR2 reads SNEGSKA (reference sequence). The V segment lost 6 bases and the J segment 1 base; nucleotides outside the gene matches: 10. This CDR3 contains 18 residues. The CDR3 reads CSAPKIGTSGRGTDTQYF. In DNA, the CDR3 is TGCAGTGCCCCGAAGATCGGGACTAGCGGGAGGGGCACAGATACGCAGTATTTT.

The CDR3 protein is CSVGYGARAGEQYF. For the CDR3, the DNA is TGCAGCGTTGGCTATGGGGCTAGAGCGGGCGAGCAGTACTTC. This chain uses TRBV29-1 with TRBJ2-5; tentative D call: TRBD2 (6 bases). The J call may not be correct, given that the DNA end is closer to TRBJ2-7. The CDR3 runs to 14 residues. The germline CDR1 and CDR2 sequences are SQVTM and ANQGSEA.

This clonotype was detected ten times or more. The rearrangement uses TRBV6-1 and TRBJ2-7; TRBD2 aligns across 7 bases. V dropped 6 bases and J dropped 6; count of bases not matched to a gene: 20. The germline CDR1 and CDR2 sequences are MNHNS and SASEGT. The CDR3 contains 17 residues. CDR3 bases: TGTGCCAGCAGCCGAGCCCCTACGTCGAGGGGCGGGGGCGAGCAGTACTTC. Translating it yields CASSRAPTSRGGGEQYF.

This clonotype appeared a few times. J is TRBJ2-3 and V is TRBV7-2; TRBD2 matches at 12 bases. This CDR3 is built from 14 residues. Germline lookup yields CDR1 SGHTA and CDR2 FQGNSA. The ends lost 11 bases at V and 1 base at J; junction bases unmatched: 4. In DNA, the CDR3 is TGTGCCGCCCGGACTAGCGGGGGCACAGATACGCAGTATTTT. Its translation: CAARTSGGTDTQYF.

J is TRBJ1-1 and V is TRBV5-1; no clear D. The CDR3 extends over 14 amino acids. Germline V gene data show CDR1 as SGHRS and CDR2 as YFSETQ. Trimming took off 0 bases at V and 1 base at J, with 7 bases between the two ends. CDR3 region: CASSLAPKNTEAFF. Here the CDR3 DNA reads TGCGCCAGCAGCTTGGCCCCCAAGAACACTGAAGCTTTCTTT.

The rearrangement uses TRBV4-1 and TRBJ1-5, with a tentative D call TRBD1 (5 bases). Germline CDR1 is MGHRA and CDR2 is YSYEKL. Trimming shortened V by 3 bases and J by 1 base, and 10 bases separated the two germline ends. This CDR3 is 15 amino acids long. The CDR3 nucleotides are TGCGCCAGCAGCCAGGGGGTGAGCAGCAATCAGCCCCAGCATTTT. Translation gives CASSQGVSSNQPQHF.

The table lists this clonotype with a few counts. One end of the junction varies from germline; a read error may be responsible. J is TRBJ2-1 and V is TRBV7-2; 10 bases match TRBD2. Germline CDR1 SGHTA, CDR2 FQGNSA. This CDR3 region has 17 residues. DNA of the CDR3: TGTGCCAGCAGCCTAGCCGTAGCGGGAGGACCTGGGGATGAGCAGTTCTTC. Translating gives CASSLAVAGGPGDEQFF.

The CDR3: CASSYDSGLAREQYF. CDR3 DNA: TGTGCCAGCAGCTACGATTCGGGACTAGCCCGCGAGCAGTACTTC. The chain employs TRBV7-9 and TRBJ2-4, with 9 bases matching TRBD2. The last part of the DNA fits TRBJ2-7 better; the J call may be wrong. There are 15 residues in the CDR3. Germline V gene data show CDR1 as SEHNR and CDR2 as FQNEAQ (reference sequence).

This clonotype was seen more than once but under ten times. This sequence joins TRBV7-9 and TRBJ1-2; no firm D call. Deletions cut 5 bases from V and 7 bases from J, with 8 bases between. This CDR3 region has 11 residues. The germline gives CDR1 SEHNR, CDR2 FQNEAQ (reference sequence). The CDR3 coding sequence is TGTGCCAGCAGCCGTGTAGCTGGCTACACCTTC. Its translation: CASSRVAGYTF. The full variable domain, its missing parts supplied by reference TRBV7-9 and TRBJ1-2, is DTGVSQNPRHKITKRGQNVTFRCDPISEHNRLYWYRQTLGQGPEFLTYFQNEAQLEKSRLLSDRFSAERPKGSFSTLEIQRTEQGDSAMYLCASSRVAGYTFGSGTRLTVV.

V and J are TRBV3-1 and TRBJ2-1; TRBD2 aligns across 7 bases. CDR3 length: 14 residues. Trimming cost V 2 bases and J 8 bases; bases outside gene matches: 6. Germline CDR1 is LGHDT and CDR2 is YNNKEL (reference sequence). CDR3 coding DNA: TGTGCCAGCAGCCAACGCGTAGCGGGCGATGAGCAGTTCTTC. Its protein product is CASSQRVAGDEQFF.

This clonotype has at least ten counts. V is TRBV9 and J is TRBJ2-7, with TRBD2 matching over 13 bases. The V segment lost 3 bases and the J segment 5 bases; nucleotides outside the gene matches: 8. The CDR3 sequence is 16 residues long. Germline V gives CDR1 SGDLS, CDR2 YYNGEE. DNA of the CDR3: TGTGCCAGCAGCGGTCCACTAGCGGGAGGGCCCCACGAGCAGTACTTC. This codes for CASSGPLAGGPHEQYF.

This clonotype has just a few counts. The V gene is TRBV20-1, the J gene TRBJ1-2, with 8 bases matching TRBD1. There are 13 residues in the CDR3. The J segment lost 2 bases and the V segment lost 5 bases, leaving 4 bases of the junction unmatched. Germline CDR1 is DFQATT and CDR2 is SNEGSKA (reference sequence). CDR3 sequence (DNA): TGCAGTGCTGCCTGGACAGGGAACTATGGCTACACCTTC. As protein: CSAAWTGNYGYTF.

The CDR3 sequence: CSVGGFLGQANTGELFF. CDR3 in DNA: TGCAGCGTTGGGGGTTTTCTAGGACAGGCGAACACCGGGGAGCTGTTTTTT. The chain couples TRBV29-1 to TRBJ2-2; 7 nucleotides line up with TRBD1. CDR3 length equals 17 residues. The germline V gene encodes CDR1 SQVTM and CDR2 ANQGSEA. V was pared by 4 bases and J by 0 bases, with 11 bases of the junction left unmatched.

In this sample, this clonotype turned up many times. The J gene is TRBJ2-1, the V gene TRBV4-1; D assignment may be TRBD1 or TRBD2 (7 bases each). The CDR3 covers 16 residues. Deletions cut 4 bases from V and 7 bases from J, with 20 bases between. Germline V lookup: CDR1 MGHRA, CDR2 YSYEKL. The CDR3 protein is CASSPGGGQNYNEQFF. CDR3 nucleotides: TGCGCCAGCAGCCCCGGCGGGGGACAGAACTATAATGAGCAGTTCTTC.

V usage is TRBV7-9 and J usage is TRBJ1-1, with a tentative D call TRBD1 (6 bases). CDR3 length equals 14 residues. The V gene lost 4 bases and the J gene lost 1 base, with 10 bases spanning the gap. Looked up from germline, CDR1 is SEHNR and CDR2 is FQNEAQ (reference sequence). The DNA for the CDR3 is TGTGCCAGCAGCTCACTACAGGGGAACACTGAAGCTTTCTTT. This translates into CASSSLQGNTEAFF.

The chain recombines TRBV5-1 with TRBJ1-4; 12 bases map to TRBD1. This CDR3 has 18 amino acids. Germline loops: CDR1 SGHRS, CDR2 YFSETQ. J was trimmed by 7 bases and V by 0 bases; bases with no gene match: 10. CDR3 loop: CASSLAVGQGAPSEKLFF. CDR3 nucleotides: TGCGCCAGCAGCTTGGCCGTGGGACAGGGGGCGCCTAGTGAAAAACTGTTTTTT.

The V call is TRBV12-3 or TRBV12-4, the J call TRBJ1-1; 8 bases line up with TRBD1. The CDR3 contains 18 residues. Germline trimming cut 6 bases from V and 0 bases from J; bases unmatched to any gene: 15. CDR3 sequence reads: CASSPTRGRLGMNTEAFF. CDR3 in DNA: TGTGCCAGCAGCCCAACCAGGGGGCGCTTGGGGATGAACACTGAAGCTTTCTTT.

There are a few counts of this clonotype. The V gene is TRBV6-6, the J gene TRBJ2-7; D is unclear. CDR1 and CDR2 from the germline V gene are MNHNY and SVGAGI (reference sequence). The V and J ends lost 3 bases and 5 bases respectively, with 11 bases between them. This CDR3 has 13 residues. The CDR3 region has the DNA TGTGCCAGCAGTTATGATGCCGAGGACGAGCAGTACTTC. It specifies CASSYDAEDEQYF.

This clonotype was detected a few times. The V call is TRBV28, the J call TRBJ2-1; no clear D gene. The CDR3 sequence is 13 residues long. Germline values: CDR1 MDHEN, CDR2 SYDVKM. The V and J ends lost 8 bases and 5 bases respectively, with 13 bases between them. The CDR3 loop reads CASCSTFNNEQFF. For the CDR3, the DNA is TGTGCCAGCTGCTCGACATTTAACAATGAGCAGTTCTTC.